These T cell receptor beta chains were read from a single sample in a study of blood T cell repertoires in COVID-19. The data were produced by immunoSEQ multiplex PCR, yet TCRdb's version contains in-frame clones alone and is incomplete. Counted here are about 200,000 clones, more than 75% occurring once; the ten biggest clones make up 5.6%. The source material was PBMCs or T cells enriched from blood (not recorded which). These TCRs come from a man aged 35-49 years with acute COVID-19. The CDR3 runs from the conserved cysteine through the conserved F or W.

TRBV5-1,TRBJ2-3,CASSLQPGLVDTQYF
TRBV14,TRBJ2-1,CASSPTGLGEQFF
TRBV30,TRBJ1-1,CAWSKPGQGAFF
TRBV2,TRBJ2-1,CASSRDWNSEQFF
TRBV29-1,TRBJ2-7,CSVEPSRYEQYF
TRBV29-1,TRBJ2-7,CSVEGGENTSYEQYF
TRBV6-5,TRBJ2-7,CASSWDRRNYEQYF
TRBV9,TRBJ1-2,CASSVLTGNYGYTF
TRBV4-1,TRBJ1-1,CASSQVLPSEGGAEAFF
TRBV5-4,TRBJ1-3,CASSLKRQGSRSGNTIYF
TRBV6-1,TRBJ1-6,CASSEKEKSPLHF
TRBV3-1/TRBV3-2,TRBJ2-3,CASSHWDTGTDTQYF
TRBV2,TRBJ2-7,CASSVGEVYEQYF
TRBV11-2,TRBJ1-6,CASSLDQAVAPLHF
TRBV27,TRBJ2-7,CASRPTVDNEQYF
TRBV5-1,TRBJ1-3,CASSLELVNSGNTIYF
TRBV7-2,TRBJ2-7,CASLQRTGSNYEQYF
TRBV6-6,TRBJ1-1,CASSYSAQGKGTEAFF
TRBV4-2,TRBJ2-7,CASSQYSGSTYEQYF
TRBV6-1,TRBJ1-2,CASSEGGQDYYGYTF
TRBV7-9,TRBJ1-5,CASSGGIRGFNQPQHF
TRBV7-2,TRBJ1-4,CASSLGLRAYGNEKLFF
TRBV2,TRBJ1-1,CASSEQGAQVTEAFF
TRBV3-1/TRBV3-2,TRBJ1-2,CASSNPQLFGYTF